This TCR beta chain was documented in a study of blood T cells in healthy people across ages. General observations from the study: TCR beta diversity tracked closely with naive T cell percentage.

The germline V gene encodes CDR1 SNHLY and CDR2 FYNNEI. The V and J ends lost 8 bases and 2 bases respectively, with 4 bases between them. The CDR3 has 12 amino acids. This clonotype appeared a few times. Its antigen is currently unknown. Primed by a sample-barcoded 5' primer and a J-beta primer mix, a second PCR proceeded for about 7 to 11 cycles. TCRdb processed the 5' RACE reads anew with MiXCR; each CDR3 protein has one entry. The sample shows over a million distinct CDR3 sequences, around 27% of them seen only once. These data are also associated with another study on T cells of mothers and their children. That source reports: RNA was extracted, and all of it went into cDNA synthesis at around 1.4 ug per 15 ul. Sample barcodes and 2-4 random nucleotides were added by the M1S primer of the second PCR. Regardless of relatedness, pairs show thymic selection shaping TCR recombination output in a similar manner.

This receptor was taken from a girl aged 2 to 10 in good health. The chain has TRBV2 and TRBJ2-6, with D unclear. The sample was blood. CDR3 protein: CASRPGANVLTF. CDR3 DNA: TGTGCCAGCCGGCCTGGGGCCAACGTCCTGACTTTC.